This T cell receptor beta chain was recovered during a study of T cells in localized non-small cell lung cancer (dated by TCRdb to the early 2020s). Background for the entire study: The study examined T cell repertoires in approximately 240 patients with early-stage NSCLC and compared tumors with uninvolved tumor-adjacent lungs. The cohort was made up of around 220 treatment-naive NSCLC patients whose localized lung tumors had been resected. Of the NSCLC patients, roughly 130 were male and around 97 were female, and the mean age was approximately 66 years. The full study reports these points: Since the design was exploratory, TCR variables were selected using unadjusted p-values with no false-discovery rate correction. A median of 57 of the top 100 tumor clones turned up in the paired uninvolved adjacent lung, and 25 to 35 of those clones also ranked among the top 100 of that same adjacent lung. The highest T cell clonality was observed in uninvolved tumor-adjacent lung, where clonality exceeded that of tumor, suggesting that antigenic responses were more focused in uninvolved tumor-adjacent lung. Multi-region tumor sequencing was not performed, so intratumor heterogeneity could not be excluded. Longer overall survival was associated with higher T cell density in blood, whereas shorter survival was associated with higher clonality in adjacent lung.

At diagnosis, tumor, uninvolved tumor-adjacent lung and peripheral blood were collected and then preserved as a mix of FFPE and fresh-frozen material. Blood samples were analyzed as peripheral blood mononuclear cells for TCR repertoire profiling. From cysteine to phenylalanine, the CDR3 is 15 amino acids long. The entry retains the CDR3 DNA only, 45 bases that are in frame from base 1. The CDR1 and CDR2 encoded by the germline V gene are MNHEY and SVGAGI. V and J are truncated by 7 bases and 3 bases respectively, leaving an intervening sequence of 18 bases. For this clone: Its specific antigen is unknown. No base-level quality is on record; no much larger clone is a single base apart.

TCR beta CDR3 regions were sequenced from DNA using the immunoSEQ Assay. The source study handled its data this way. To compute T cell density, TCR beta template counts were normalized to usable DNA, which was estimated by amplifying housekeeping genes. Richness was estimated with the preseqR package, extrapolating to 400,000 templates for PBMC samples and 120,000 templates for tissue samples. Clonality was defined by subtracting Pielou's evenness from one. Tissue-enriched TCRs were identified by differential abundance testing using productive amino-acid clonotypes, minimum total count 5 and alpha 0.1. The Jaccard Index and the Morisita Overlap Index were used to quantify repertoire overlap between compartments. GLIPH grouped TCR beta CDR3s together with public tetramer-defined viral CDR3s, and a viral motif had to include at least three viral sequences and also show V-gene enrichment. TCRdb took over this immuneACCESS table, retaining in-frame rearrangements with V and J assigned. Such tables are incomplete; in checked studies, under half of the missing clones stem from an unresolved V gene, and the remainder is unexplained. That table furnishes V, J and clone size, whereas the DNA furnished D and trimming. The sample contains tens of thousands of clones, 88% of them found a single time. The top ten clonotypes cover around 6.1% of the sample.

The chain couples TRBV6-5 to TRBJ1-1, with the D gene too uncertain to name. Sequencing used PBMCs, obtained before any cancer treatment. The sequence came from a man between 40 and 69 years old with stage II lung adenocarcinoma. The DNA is TGTGCCAGCACCCCAACGTGGGATCGTGACACTGAAGCTTTCTTT. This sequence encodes CASTPTWDRDTEAFF.